The rows below give T cell receptor beta chains drawn from one sample of a study of chemoradiotherapy in HPV16-positive cancers. The repertoire was sequenced with immunoSEQ multiplex PCR; TCRdb's copy has only in-frame clones and lacks some. The table lists tens of thousands of clones, around 86% of them singletons. This specimen was blood, taken from a patient who underwent chemoradiotherapy. Every receptor here comes from a human donor with HPV-associated anogenital cancer. CDR3s include the opening cysteine and the closing phenylalanine or tryptophan. A D gene is named only where the DNA matches it firmly. A row's size may be missing; if present it is once, few, many or a size class.

j_call v_call d_call clone_size cdr3_nt cdr3_aa
TRBJ2-7 TRBV14 - few TGTGCCAGCAGCAAACAGGGATACGAGCAGTACTTC CASSKQGYEQYF
TRBJ1-5 TRBV5-6 - - TGTGCCAGCCATCGGAAGGGGGTTAATCAGCCCCAGCATTTT CASHRKGVNQPQHF
TRBJ2-1 TRBV11-2 - - TGTGCCAGCAGCCAGGACTTCTCCTACAATGAGCAGTTCTTC CASSQDFSYNEQFF
TRBJ2-7 TRBV5-5 - - TGTGCCAGCAGCTCGGGACAAGACTACGAGCAGTACTTC CASSSGQDYEQYF
TRBJ1-2 TRBV6-1 - few TGTGCCAGCAGTGAAAATGTGGTAGTTCTCAACTTC CASSENVVVLNF
TRBJ2-5 TRBV5-1 TRBD2 - TGCGCCAGCAGCTTAAGGTCAAGCGGGGGGACCCAAGAGACCCAGTACTTC CASSLRSSGGTQETQYF
TRBJ2-7 TRBV11-2 TRBD1 - TGTGCCAGCAGGGAAAGTTACAGGGGGGTAACCTACGAGCAGTACTTC CASRESYRGVTYEQYF
TRBJ2-3 TRBV27 TRBD2 - TGTGCCAGCAGTTTAGGGGGGGGGACCAACTTATTCACAGATACGCAGTATTTT CASSLGGGTNLFTDTQYF
TRBJ1-1 TRBV2 - few TGTGCCAGCAGGCCGGGACGTGAAGCTTTCTTT CASRPGREAFF
TRBJ1-3 TRBV7-2 - - TGTGCCAGCAGCTTAGCGAACAGGGTGGACACCATATATTTT CASSLANRVDTIYF
TRBJ2-7 TRBV6-1 - - TGTGCCAGCAATGCCTACGAGCAGTACTTC CASNAYEQYF
TRBJ1-5 TRBV5-5 TRBD1 - TGTGCCAGCAGCCCCCGGGACAGCCTTAATCAGCCCCAGCATTTT CASSPRDSLNQPQHF
TRBJ1-5 TRBV7-2 - - TGTGCCAGCAGCTTGGGGAGGGATCAGCCCCAGCATTTT CASSLGRDQPQHF
TRBJ1-4 TRBV11-2 - - TGTGCCAGCAGCTTAGATTCAGTGGGGGGCCGGGAAAAACTGTTTTTT CASSLDSVGGREKLFF
TRBJ2-7 TRBV6-6 TRBD1 once TGTGCCAGCAGAAAATTCTTGGGACAGGGGTCCTACGAGCAGTACTTC CASRKFLGQGSYEQYF
TRBJ1-4 TRBV27 TRBD1 - TGTGCCAGCAGCAAGACAGGGACGTTTGAAAAACTGTTTTTT CASSKTGTFEKLFF
TRBJ2-7 TRBV10-3 - - TGTGCCATCAGTGTTGGTCTTAAGGAATACGAGCAGTACTTC CAISVGLKEYEQYF
TRBJ2-7 TRBV5-1 - - TGCGCCAGCAGCTCCCAGGACTACGAGCAGTACTTC CASSSQDYEQYF
TRBJ2-1 TRBV5-4 TRBD2 - TGTGCCAGCAGCTTGGAACGGGGGGGCGTCCCATTCTTC CASSLERGGVPFF
TRBJ1-6 TRBV7-8 TRBD1 - TGTGCCAGCAGCTTAGTGAGGGACAGATCATATAATTCACCCCTCCACTTT CASSLVRDRSYNSPLHF
TRBJ1-2 TRBV7-9 - - TGTGCCAGCAGCTCGACTGACAGTGCTAGTTATGGCTACACCTTC CASSSTDSASYGYTF
TRBJ1-1 TRBV11-2 - - TGTGCCAGCAGCTTAGAGCGTATGAACACTGAAGCTTTCTTT CASSLERMNTEAFF
TRBJ2-6 TRBV7-2 - - TGTGCCAGCAGCTTGGCCTCTGGGGCCAACGTCCTGACTTTC CASSLASGANVLTF
TRBJ1-1 TRBV7-9 - - TGTGCCAGCAGGGGGGCAGGAACAAACACTGAAGCTTTCTTT CASRGAGTNTEAFF
TRBJ2-5 TRBV5-1 TRBD2 - TGCGCCAGCAGCTTGGCCTCGCTAGCGGGGGTACAAGAGACCCAGTACTTC CASSLASLAGVQETQYF
TRBJ1-4 TRBV6-1 - - TGTGCCAGCAGTTGGCGGGTCGAAAAACTGTTTTTT CASSWRVEKLFF
TRBJ2-1 TRBV27 - - TGTGCCAGCAGTTTCTCAGGGTACAATGAGCAGTTCTTC CASSFSGYNEQFF
TRBJ2-7 TRBV18 - once TGTGCCAGCGTACCTGAGGACAAGACCTACGAGCAGTACTTC CASVPEDKTYEQYF
TRBJ2-7 TRBV5-1 TRBD1 - TGCGCCAGCAGCCCGACAGGGGGCTCCTACGAGCAGTACTTC CASSPTGGSYEQYF
TRBJ2-7 TRBV19 TRBD1 - TGTGCCAGTAGTCCCCGGACAGGGAATCCGTCGGTCGAGCAGTACTTC CASSPRTGNPSVEQYF
TRBJ2-1 TRBV7-9 TRBD1 - TGTGCCAGCAGCTTAGCATTTGAGGGACAGTCTGCTGAGCAGTTCTTC CASSLAFEGQSAEQFF
TRBJ1-3 TRBV7-2 TRBD1 - TGTGCCAGCAGCCCTCACACAGGGGGCAATGGAAACACCATATATTTT CASSPHTGGNGNTIYF
TRBJ2-5 TRBV5-8 TRBD2 - TGTGCCAGCAGCGGACCGGGGGGGAGTGAGACCCAGTACTTC CASSGPGGSETQYF
TRBJ2-3 TRBV2 - - TGTGCCAGCAATTGGGATAACACAGATACGCAGTATTTT CASNWDNTDTQYF
TRBJ2-7 TRBV12-1 - - TGTGCCAGCAGCCCCCCGGACAGGGACTCCTACGAGCAGTACTTC CASSPPDRDSYEQYF
TRBJ2-3 TRBV11-3 - - TGTGCCAGCAGCCCCGGACCCAGCACAGATACGCAGTATTTT CASSPGPSTDTQYF
TRBJ1-4 TRBV19 - - TGTGCCAGTAGTTCCCCGGGGAGAGACAATGAAAAACTGTTTTTT CASSSPGRDNEKLFF
TRBJ2-2 TRBV7-6 - - TGTGCCAGCAGCTTAGAGGTACCGGCCCCAACCGGGGAGCTGTTTTTT CASSLEVPAPTGELFF
TRBJ2-7 TRBV1 - - TGCACCAGCAGCCAGAGGGGCCTACGGCCGTACTTC CTSSQRGLRPYF
TRBJ2-5 TRBV18 - - TGTGCCAGCTCACCAGCGGGGTGGGCCGAAGAGACCCAGTACTTC CASSPAGWAEETQYF